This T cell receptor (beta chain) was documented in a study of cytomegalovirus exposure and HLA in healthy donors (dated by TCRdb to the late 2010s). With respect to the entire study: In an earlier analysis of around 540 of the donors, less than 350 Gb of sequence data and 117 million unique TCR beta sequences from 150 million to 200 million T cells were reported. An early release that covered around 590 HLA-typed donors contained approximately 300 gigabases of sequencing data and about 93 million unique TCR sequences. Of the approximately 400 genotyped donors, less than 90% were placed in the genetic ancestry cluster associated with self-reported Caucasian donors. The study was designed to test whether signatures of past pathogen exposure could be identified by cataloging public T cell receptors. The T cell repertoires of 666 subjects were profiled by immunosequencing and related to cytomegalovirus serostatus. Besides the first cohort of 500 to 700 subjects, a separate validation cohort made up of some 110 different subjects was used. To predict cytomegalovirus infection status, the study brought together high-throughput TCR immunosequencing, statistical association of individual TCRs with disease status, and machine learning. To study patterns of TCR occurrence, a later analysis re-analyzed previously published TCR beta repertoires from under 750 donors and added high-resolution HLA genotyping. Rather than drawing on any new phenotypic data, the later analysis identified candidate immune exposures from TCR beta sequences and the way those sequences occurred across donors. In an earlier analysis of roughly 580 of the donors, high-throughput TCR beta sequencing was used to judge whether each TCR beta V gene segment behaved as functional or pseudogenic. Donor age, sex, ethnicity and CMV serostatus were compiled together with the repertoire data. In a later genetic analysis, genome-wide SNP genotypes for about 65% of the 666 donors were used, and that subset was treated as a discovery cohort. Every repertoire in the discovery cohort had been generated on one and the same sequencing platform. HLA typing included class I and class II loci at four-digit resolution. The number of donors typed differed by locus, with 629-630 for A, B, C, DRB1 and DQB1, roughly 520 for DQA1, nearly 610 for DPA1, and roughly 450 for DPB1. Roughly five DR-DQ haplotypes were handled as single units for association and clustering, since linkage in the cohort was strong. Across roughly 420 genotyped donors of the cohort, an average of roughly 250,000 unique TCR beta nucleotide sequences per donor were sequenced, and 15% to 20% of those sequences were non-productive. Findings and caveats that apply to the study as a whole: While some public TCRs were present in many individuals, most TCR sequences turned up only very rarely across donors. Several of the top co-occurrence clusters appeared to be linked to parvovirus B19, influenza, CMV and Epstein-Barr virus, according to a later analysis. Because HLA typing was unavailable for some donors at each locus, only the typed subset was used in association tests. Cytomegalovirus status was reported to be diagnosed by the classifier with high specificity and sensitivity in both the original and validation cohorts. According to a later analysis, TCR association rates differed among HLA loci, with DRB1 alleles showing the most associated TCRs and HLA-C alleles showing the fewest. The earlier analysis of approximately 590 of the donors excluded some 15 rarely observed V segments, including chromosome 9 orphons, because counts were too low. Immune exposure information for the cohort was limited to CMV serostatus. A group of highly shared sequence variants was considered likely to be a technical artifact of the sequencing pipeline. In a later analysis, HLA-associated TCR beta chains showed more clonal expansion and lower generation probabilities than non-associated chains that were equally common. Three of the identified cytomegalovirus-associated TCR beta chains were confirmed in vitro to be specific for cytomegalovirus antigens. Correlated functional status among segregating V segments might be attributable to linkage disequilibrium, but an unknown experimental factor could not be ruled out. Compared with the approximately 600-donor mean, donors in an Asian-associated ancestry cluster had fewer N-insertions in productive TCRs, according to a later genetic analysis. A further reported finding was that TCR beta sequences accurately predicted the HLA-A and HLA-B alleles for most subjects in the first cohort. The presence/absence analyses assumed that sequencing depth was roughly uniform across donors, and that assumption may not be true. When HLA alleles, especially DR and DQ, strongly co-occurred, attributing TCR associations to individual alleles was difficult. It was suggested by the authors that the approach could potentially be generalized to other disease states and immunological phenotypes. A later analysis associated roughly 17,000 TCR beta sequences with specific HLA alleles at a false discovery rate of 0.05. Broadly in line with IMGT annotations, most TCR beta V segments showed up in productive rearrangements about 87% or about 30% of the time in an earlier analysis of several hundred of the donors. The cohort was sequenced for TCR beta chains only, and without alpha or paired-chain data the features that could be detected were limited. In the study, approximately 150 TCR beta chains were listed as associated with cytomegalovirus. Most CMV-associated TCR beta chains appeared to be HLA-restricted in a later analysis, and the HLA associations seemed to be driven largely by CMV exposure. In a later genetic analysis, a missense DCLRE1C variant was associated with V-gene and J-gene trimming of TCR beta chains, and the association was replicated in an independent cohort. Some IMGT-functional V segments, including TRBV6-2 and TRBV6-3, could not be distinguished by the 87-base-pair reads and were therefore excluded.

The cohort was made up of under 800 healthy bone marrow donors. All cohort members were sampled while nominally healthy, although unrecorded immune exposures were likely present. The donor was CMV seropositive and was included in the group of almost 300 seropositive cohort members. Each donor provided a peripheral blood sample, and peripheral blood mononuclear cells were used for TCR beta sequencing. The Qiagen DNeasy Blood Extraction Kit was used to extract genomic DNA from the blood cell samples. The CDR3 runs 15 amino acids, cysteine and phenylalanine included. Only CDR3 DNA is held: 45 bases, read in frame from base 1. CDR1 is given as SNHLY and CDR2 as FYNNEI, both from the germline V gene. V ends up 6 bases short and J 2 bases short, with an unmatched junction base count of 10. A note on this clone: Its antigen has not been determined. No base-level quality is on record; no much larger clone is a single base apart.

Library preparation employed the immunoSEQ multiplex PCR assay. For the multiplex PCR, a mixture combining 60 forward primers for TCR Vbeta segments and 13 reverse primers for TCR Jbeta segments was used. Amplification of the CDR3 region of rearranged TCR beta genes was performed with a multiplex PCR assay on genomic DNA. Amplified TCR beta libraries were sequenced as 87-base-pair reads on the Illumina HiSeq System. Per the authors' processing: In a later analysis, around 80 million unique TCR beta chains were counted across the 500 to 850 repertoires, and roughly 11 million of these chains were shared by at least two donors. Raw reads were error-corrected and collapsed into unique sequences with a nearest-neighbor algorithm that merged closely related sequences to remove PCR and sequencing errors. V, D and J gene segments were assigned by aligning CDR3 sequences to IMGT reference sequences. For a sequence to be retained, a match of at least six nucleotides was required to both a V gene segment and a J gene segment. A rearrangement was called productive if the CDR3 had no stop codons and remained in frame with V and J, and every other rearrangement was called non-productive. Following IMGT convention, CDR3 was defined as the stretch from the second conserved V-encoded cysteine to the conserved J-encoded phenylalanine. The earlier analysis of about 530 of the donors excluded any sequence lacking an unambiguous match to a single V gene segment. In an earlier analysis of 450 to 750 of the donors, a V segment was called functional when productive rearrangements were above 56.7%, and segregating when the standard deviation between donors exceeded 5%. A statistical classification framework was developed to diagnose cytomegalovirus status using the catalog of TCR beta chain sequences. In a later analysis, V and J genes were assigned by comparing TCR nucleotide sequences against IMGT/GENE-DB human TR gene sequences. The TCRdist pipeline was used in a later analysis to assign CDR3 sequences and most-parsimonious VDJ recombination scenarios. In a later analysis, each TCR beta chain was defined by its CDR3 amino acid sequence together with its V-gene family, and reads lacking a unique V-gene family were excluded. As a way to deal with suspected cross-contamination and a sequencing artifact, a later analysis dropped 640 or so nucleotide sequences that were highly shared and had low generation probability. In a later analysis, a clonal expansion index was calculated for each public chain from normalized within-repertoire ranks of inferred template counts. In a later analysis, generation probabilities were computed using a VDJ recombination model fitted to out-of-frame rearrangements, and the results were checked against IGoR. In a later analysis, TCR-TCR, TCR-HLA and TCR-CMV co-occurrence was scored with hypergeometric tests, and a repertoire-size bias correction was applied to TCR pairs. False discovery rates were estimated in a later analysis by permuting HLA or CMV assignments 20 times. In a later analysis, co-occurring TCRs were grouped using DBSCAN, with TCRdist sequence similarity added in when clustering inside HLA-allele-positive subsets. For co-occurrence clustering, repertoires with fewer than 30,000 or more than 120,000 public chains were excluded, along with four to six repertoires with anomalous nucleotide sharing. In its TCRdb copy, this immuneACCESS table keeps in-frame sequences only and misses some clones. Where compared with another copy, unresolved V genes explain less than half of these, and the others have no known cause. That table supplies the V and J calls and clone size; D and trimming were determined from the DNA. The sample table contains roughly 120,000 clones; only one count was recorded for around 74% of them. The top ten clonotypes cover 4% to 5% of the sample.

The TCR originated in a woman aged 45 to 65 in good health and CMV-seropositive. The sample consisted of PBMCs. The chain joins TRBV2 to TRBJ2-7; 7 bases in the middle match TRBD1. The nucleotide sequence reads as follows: TGTGCCAGCAGAACGATGAGGGACAGAACCTACGAGCAGTACTTC. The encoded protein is CASRTMRDRTYEQYF.